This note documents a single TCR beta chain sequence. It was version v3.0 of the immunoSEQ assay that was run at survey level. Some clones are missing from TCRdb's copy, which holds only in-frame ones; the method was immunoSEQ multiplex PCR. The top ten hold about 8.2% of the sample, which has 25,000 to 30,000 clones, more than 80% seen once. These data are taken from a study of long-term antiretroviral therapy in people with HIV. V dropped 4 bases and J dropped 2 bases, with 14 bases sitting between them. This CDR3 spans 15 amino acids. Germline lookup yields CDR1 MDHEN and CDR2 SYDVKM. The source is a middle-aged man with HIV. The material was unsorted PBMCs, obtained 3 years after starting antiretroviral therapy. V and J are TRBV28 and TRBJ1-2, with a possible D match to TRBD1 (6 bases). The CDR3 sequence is CASSSQGSVNYGYTF. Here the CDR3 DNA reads TGTGCCAGCAGTTCACAGGGCTCCGTCAACTATGGCTACACCTTC.